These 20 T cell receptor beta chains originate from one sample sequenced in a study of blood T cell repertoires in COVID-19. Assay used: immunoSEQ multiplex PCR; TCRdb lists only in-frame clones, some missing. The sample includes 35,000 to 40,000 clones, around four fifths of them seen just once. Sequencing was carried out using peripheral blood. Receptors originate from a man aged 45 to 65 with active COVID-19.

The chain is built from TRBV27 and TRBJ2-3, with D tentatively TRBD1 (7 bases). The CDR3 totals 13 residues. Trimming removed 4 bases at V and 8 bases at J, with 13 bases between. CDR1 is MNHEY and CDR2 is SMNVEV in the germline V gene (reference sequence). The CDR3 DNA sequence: TGTGCCAGCAGTTCAAGACAGGGAGGTACGCAGTATTTT. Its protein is CASSSRQGGTQYF.

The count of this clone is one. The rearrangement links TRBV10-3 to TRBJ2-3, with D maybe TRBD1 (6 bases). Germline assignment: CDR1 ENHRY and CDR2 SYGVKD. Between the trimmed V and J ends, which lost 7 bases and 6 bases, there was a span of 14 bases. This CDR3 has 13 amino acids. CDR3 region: CAIKDRQGDTQYF. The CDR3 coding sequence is TGTGCCATCAAGGACCGGCAGGGGGATACGCAGTATTTT.

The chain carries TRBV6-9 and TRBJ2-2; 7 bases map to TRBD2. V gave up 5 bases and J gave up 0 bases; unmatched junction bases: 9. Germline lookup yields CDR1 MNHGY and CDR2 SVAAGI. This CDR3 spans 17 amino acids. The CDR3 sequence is CASSLSWAGANTGELFF. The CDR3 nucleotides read TGTGCCAGCAGTCTCTCGTGGGCGGGGGCGAACACCGGGGAGCTGTTTTTT.

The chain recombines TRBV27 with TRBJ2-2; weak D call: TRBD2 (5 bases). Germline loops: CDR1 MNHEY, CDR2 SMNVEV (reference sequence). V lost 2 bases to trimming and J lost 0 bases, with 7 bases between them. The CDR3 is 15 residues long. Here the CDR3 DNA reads TGTGCCAGCAGTTTAGACGGGGCGAACACCGGGGAGCTGTTTTTT. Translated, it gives CASSLDGANTGELFF.

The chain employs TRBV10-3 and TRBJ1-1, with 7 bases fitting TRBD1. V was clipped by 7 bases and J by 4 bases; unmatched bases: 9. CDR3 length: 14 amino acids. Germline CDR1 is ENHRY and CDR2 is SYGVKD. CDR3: CAIKLDRAATEAFF. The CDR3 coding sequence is TGTGCCATCAAACTTGACAGGGCGGCCACTGAAGCTTTCTTT.

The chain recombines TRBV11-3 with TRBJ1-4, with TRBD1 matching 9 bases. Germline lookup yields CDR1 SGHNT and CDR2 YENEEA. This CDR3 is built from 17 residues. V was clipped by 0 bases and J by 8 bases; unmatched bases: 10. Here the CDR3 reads CASSLERRNRGREKLFF. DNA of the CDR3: TGTGCCAGCAGCTTAGAACGCAGAAACAGGGGGCGAGAAAAACTGTTTTTT.

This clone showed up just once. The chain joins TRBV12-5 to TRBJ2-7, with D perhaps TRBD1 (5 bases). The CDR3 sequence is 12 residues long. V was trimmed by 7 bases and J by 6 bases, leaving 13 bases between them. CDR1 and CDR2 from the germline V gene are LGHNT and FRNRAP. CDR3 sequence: CASALGQTEQYF. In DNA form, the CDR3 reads TGTGCTAGTGCCCTAGGACAAACCGAGCAGTACTTC. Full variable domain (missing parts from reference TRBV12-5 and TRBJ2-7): DARVTQTPRHKVTEMGQEVTMRCQPILGHNTVFWYRQTMMQGLELLAYFRNRAPLDDSGMPKDRFSAEMPDATLATLKIQPSEPRDSAVYFCASALGQTEQYFGPGTRLTVT.

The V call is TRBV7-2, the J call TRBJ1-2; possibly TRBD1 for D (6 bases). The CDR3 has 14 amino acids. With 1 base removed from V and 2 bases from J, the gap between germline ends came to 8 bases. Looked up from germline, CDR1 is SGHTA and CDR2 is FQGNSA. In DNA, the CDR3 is TGTGCCAGCAGCTTAGACAGGGCGAACTATGGCTACACCTTC. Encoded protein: CASSLDRANYGYTF.

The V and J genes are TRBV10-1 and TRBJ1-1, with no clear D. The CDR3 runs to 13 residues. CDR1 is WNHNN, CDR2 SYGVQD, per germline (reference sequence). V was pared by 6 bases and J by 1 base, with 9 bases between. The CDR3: CASRETPNTEAFF. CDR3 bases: TGCGCCAGCAGGGAGACACCGAACACTGAAGCTTTCTTT.

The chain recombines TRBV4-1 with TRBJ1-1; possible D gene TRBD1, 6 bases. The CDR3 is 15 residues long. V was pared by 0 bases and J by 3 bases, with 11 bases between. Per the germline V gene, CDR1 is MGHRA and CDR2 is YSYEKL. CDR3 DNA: TGCGCCAGCAGCCAAGAGCAGGGGTTCTACACTGAAGCTTTCTTT. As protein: CASSQEQGFYTEAFF.

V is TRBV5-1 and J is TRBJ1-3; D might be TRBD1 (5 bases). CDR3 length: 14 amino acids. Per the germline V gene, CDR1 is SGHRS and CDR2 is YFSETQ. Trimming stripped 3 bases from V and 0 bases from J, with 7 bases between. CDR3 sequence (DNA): TGCGCCAGCAGCTCAGACAGCTCTGGAAACACCATATATTTT. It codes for CASSSDSSGNTIYF.

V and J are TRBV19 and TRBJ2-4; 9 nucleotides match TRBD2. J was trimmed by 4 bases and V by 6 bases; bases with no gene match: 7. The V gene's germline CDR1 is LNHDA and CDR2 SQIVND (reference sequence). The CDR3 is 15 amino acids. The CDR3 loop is CASRERGDLKNIQYF. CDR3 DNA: TGTGCCAGTAGGGAGCGGGGGGACTTAAAAAACATTCAGTACTTC.

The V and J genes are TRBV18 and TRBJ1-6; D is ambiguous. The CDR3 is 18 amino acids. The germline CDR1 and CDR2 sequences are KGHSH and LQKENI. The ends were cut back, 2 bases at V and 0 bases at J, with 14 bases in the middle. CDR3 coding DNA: TGTGCCAGCTCACCATTCTCGGGTGGGAGCTCCTATAATTCACCCCTCCACTTT. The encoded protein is CASSPFSGGSSYNSPLHF.

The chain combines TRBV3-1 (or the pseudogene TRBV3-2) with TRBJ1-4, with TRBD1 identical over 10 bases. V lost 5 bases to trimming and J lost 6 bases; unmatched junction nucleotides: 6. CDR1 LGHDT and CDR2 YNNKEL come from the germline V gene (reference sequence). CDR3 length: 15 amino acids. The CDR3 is CASSDLGTGDEKLFF. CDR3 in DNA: TGTGCCAGCAGCGACCTTGGGACAGGGGATGAAAAACTGTTTTTT.

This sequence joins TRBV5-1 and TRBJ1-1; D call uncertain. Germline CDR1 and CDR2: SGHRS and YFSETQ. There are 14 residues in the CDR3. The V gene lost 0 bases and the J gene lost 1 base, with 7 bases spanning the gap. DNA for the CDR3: TGCGCCAGCAGCTTGGCAACATCGAACACTGAAGCTTTCTTT. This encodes CASSLATSNTEAFF.

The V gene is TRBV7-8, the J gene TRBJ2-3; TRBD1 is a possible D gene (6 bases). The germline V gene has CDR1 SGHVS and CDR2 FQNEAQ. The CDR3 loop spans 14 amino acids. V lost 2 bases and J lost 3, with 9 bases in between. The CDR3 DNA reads TGTGCCAGCAGCTTAAACAGGGTTACAGATACGCAGTATTTT. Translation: CASSLNRVTDTQYF.

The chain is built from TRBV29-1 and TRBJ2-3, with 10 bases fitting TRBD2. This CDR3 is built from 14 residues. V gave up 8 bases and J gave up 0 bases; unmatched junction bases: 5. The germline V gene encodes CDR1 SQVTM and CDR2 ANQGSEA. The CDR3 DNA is TGCAGCCTGAGGACTAGCGGTAGCACAGATACGCAGTATTTT. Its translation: CSLRTSGSTDTQYF.

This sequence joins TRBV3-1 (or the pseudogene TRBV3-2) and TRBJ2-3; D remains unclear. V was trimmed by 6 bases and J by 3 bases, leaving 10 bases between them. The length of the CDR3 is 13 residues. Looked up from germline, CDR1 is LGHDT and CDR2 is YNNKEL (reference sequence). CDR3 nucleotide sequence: TGTGCCAGCAGGGCAGCCGGGACAGATACGCAGTATTTT. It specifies CASRAAGTDTQYF.

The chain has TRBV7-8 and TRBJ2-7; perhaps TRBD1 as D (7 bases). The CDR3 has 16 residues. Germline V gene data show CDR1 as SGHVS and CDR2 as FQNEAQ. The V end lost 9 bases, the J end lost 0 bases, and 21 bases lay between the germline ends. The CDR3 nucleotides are TGTGCCAGTCAGGAGGTGGGCAGGGGGGACTCCTACGAGCAGTACTTC. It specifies CASQEVGRGDSYEQYF.

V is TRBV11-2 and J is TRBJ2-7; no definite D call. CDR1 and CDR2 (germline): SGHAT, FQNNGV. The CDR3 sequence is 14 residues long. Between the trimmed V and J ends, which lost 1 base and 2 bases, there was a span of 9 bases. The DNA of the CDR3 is TGTGCCAGCAGCTTAGTAGGAGACGCCTACGAGCAGTACTTC. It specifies CASSLVGDAYEQYF.